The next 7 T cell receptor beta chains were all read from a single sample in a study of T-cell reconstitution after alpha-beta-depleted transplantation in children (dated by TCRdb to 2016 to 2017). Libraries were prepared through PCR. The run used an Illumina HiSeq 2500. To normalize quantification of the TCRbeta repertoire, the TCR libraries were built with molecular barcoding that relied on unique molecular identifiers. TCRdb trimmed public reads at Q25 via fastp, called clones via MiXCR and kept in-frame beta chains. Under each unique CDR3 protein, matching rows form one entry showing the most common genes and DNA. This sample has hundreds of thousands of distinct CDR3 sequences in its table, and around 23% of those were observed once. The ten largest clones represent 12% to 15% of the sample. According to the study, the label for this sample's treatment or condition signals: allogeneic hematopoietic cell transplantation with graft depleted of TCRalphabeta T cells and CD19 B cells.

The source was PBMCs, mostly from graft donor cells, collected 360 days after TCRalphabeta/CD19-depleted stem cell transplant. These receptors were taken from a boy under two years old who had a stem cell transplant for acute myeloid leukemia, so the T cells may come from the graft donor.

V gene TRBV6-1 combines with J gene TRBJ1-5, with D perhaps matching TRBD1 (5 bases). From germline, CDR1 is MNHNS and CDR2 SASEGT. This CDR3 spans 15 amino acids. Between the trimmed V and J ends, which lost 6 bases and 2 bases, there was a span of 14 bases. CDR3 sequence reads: CASRPMTVGNQPQHF. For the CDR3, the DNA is TGTGCCAGCAGGCCCATGACAGTGGGCAATCAGCCCCAGCATTTT.

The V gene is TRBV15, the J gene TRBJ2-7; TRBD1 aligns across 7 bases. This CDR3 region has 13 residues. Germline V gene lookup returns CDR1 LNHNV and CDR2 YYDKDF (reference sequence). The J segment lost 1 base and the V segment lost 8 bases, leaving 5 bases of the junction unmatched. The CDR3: CATARGQSYEQYF. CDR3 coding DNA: TGTGCCACCGCTAGGGGACAGTCCTACGAGCAGTACTTC.

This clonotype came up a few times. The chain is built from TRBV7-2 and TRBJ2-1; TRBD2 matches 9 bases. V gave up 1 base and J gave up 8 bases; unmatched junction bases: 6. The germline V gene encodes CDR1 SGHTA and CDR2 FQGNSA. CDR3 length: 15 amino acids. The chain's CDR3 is CASSLVSGGFYEQFF. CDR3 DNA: TGTGCCAGCAGCTTAGTTAGCGGGGGTTTCTATGAGCAGTTCTTC.

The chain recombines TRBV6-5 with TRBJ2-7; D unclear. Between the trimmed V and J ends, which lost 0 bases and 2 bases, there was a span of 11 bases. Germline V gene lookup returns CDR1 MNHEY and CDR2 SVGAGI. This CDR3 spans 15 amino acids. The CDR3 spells CASSYSRWQTYEQYV. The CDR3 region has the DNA TGTGCCAGCAGTTACTCGAGATGGCAGACCTACGAGCAGTACGTC.

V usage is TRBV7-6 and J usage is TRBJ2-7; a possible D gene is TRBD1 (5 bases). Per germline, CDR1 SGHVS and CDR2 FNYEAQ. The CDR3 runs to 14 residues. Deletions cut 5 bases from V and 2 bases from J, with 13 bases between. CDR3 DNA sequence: TGTGCCAGCAGCGGGGCCGACAGACCCTACGAGCAGTACTTC. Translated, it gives CASSGADRPYEQYF.

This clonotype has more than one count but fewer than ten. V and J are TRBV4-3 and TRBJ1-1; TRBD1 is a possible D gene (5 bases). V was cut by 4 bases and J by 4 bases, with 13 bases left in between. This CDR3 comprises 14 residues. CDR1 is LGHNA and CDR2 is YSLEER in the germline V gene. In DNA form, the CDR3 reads TGCGCCAGCAGCCCCCAGGCAGGGAGCACTGAAGCTTTCTTT. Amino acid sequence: CASSPQAGSTEAFF.

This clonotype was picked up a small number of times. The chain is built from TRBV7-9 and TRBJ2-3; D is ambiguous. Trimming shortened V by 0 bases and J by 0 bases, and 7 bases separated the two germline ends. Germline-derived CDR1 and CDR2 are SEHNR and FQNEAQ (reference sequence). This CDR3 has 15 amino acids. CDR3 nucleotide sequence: TGTGCCAGCAGCTTAGCCTCGGACAGCACAGATACGCAGTATTTT. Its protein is CASSLASDSTDTQYF.